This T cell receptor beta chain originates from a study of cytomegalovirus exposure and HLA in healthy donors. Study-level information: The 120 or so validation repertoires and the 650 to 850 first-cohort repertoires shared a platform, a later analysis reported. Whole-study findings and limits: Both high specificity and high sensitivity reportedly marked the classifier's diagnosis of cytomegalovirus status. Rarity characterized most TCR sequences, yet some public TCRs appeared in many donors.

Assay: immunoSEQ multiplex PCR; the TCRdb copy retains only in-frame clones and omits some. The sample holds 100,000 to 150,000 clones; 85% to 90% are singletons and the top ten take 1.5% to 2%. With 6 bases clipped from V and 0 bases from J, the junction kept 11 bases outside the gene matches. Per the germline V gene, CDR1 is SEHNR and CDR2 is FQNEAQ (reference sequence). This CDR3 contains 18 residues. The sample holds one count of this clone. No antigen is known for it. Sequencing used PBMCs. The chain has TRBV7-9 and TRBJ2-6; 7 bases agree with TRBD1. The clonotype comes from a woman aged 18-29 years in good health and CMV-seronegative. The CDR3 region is CASRWVRDSLSGANVLTF. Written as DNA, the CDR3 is TGTGCCAGCAGGTGGGTCCGGGACAGCCTCTCTGGGGCCAACGTCCTGACTTTC.